Sequencing of this T cell receptor beta chain was carried out in a study of blood T cell repertoires in COVID-19. Clones were read by immunoSEQ multiplex PCR, and TCRdb kept only the in-frame ones, dropping some. There are about 120,000 clones in the sample; roughly 76% occur only once, and more than 9% lies in the top ten. The CDR3 has 12 amino acids. Trimming stripped 8 bases from V and 3 bases from J, with 11 bases between. This chain connects TRBV12-3 or TRBV12-4 to TRBJ2-7; no clear D gene. The specimen sequenced was peripheral blood. The source is a human donor in a cohort sampled during active COVID-19. The CDR3 region has the DNA TGTGCCAGCCGAGAGAACCTCTACGAGCAGTACTTC. Translating gives CASRENLYEQYF.